This paragraph covers one TCR beta chain sequence. The data derive from a study of CD8 T cells in Susac syndrome. The study sequenced TCR beta in blood CD8+ and CD4+ T cells. Random hexamers were used to reverse transcribe an amount of about 0.45 to 1 ug RNA. It was immunoSEQ multiplex PCR that amplified TCR beta CDR3 across 54 Vbeta and 13 Jbeta. TCRdb reanalysed the immunoSEQ multiplex PCR reads using MiXCR and keeps one entry per CDR3 protein. The table records 110,000 to 150,000 distinct CDR3 sequences, approximately 94% of them present only once. This CDR3 region has 15 residues. Between the trimmed V and J ends, which lost 6 bases and 0 bases, there was a span of 9 bases. The germline V gene encodes CDR1 SNHLY and CDR2 FYNNEI.

The sequenced sample was CD4+ T cells from PBMCs. The gene calls are TRBV2 and TRBJ2-6; D uncertain. The TCR was taken from a human donor with Susac syndrome. CDR3 protein: CASRFQSSGANVLTF. CDR3 DNA: TGTGCCAGCAGATTTCAGAGCTCTGGGGCCAACGTCCTGACTTTC.